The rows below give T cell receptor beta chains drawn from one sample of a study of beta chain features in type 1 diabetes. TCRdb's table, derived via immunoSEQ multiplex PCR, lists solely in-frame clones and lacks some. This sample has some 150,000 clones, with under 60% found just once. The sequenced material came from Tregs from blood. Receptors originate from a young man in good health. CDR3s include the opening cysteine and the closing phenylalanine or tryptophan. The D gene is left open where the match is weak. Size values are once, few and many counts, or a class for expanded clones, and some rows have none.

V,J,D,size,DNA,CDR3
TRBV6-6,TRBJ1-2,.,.,TGTGCCAGCAGTCGGAGGGGTTGGAGTGGCTACACCTTC,CASSRRGWSGYTF
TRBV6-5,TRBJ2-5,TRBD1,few,TGTGCCAGCAGTTACTCGAGGCAGGGGGCAGAGACCCAGTACTTC,CASSYSRQGAETQYF
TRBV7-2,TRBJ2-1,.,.,TGTGCCAGCAGCTTCTCGTATGGGCGCAATGAGCAGTTCTTC,CASSFSYGRNEQFF
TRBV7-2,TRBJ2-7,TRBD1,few,TGTGCCAGCCGACAGGGGGCGCTTTCATACGAGCAGTACTTC,CASRQGALSYEQYF
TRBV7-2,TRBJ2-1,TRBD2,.,TGTGCCAGCAGCATACTAGCGGGGGATCCTGAGCAGTTCTTC,CASSILAGDPEQFF
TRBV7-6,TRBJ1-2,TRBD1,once,TGTGCCAGCAGCTGGGAACAGGGGAGCGGCTACACCTTC,CASSWEQGSGYTF
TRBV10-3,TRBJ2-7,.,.,TGTGCCATCAGTGATTGGAGGGGCTACGAGCAGTACTTC,CAISDWRGYEQYF
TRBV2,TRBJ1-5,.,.,TGTGCCAGCAGTGAAGCGCGAGCCAAAACAGGGAGCAGCAATCAGCCCCAGCATTTT,CASSEARAKTGSSNQPQHF
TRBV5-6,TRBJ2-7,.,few,TGTGCCAGCAGCTTGTTGGGGCCGCGTTACGAGCAGTACTTC,CASSLLGPRYEQYF
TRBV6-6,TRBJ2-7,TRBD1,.,TGTGCCACCATAACCGGGACAGGGGCCTACGAGCAGTACTTC,CATITGTGAYEQYF
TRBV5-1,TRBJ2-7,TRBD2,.,TGCGCCAGCAGCCTTAAACTAGCGGGGAGCTCCTACGAGCAGTACTTC,CASSLKLAGSSYEQYF
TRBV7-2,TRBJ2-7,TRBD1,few,TGTGCCAGCAGCATCATACCGGGACAGGGGCCCTACGAGCAGTACTTC,CASSIIPGQGPYEQYF
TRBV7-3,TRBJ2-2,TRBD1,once,TGTGCCAGCAGCTTTTACAGGGGTGCCGGGGAGCTGTTTTTT,CASSFYRGAGELFF
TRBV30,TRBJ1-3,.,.,TGTGCCTGGAGGTCGGGACAATCAGGAAACACCATATATTTT,CAWRSGQSGNTIYF
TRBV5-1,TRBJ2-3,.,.,TGCGCCAGCAGCTTCAGAGATACGCAGTATTTT,CASSFRDTQYF
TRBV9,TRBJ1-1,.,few,TGTGCCAGCAGCCCCGCCAGCATGGGAGAAACTGAAGCTTTCTTT,CASSPASMGETEAFF